This entry concerns a single TCR beta chain. Antigen: not known. This sample was included in a study of PD-1 blockade in classical Hodgkin lymphoma. Study-wide points: Individuals initiating nivolumab under 1 year after ASCT were excluded. Researchers reported that CD4+ TCR diversity, though not CD8+, rose significantly by C4D1. Newly diagnosed patients and complete responders had comparable diversity at baseline.

Sequencing was performed with immunoSEQ multiplex PCR; in TCRdb, only in-frame clones are kept and a portion is missing. The sample includes about 40,000 clones, over 65% of them seen just once. All the patients suffered relapse after autologous stem cell transplantation, and brentuximab vedotin exposure differed. The TCR was taken from a human donor with classical Hodgkin lymphoma. The material sequenced was peripheral blood mononuclear cells (PBMCs), taken at baseline.

The CDR3 region has the DNA TGTGCCAGCAGCTTAGCAAGCAGGGAGGATGGCTACACCTTC. Protein: CASSLASREDGYTF. The V and J genes are TRBV7-2 and TRBJ1-2, with D perhaps matching TRBD1 (5 bases). Germline-derived CDR1 and CDR2 are SGHTA and FQGNSA. Between the trimmed V and J ends, which lost 0 bases and 6 bases, there was a span of 11 bases. This CDR3 contains 14 residues.